The 3 T cell receptor beta chains below come from one sample, sequenced in a study of siplizumab effects on memory and regulatory T cells. No antigen has been identified for these receptors. TCRdb keeps only in-frame clones here, not all; method: immunoSEQ multiplex PCR. The data show under 20,000 clones, roughly 51% seen once. Researchers maintained the mixed lymphocyte reaction cells in coculture at 37°C for five to six days. Sequencing was carried out using CFSE-low (dividing) CD4+ T cells sorted from an allogeneic mixed lymphocyte reaction. These receptors all come from a human donor in good health; the cells came from an allogeneic mixed lymphocyte reaction.

By share, this clone ranks as medium-sized. Here the CDR3 DNA reads TGTGCCAGCAGTCGGACAGGGTTTGGTACGCAGTATTTT. It is translated as CASSRTGFGTQYF. This sequence joins TRBV28 and TRBJ2-3; 8 bases match TRBD1. J lost 8 bases, V lost 5 bases, and 6 bases had no gene match. CDR3 length: 13 amino acids. Germline CDR1 is MDHEN and CDR2 is SYDVKM.

This clone was detected a few times. This sequence joins TRBV6-1 and TRBJ1-1; no clear D gene. Germline CDR1 reads MNHNS; CDR2 reads SASEGT. This CDR3 has 11 amino acids. The V end was cut by 2 bases, the J end by 2 bases, with 0 bases between. Here the CDR3 reads CASSENTEAFF. For the CDR3, the DNA is TGTGCCAGCAGTGAAAACACTGAAGCTTTCTTT.

This clone came up a few times. V gene TRBV29-1 combines with J gene TRBJ1-4, with 9 bases fitting TRBD1. The CDR3 is made up of 13 amino acids. Unmatched junction bases numbered 7, after V lost 7 bases and J lost 7 bases. Germline CDR1 is SQVTM and CDR2 is ANQGSEA. The CDR3 here is CSALQGAGEKLFF. In DNA form, the CDR3 reads TGCAGCGCCTTACAGGGGGCGGGTGAAAAACTGTTTTTT.